This T cell receptor (beta chain) was profiled in a study of brain T cells in children with intractable seizures. Whole-study findings and limits: Only CDR3 sequence similarity suggested viral specificity, without known HCMV serostatus.

This clone was detected once. The antigen remains unidentified. CDR3 length: 17 residues. Germline CDR1 is SGHDN and CDR2 is FVKESK. The germline V and J ends were trimmed by 0 bases and 0 bases, with 12 bases remaining between them. The protocol was immunoSEQ multiplex PCR, while the TCRdb copy is restricted to in-frame clones and leaves out a portion. The sample contains approximately 330,000 clones, over 90% of which appear only once. Specified time point: blood from clinic visit 5 months post-surgery; TSC patient then seizure free. Source: peripheral blood, taken roughly 5 months after surgery. The TCR originated in a boy in the first two years of life with tuberous sclerosis and intractable seizures. This chain connects TRBV14 to TRBJ1-3, with D hard to call. The CDR3 DNA is TGTGCCAGCAGCCAAGAGTTTCGCGAATACTCTGGAAACACCATATATTTT. As protein: CASSQEFREYSGNTIYF.